This TCR beta chain was identified during a study of shared T cell receptors in the human thymus. Clones were read by immunoSEQ multiplex PCR, and TCRdb kept only the in-frame ones, dropping some. The repertoire holds some 640,000 clones, with around 87% as singletons. CDR3 length: 16 residues. J was trimmed by 6 bases and V by 5 bases; bases with no gene match: 9. Germline values: CDR1 MDHEN, CDR2 SYDVKM. These same data were also listed under a study on human thymus T cells. That source reports: Surgeons resected thymus tissue during corrective heart surgery. Unrelated people showed highly overlapping thymic repertoires, related research reported.

The chain couples TRBV28 to TRBJ2-3, with 12 bases fitting TRBD2. The clonotype was recovered from a boy younger than two with a congenital heart defect. Sequenced material: thymocytes. Written as DNA, the CDR3 is TGTGCCAGCAGTAGAGGACTAGCGGGGACCCTTGATACGCAGTATTTT. This encodes CASSRGLAGTLDTQYF.